Listed below are T cell receptor beta chains from one sample, sequenced in a study of blood T cell repertoires in COVID-19. TCRdb keeps only in-frame clones here, not all; method: immunoSEQ multiplex PCR. The table records nearly 300,000 clones, more than 70% of them present only once. Sequencing was done on a sample of peripheral blood. Receptors were obtained from a woman aged 25 to 39 who had recovered from COVID-19. The CDR3 runs from the conserved cysteine through the conserved F or W. The D gene is left open where the match is weak. The size of a clone is reported for some rows only, either as once, few or many, or as a class for expanded clones.

>-|-|TRBV9|TRBJ1-1
TGTGCCAGCAGCCCCCGATATCCGACAGCACCTGAAGCTTTCTTT
CASSPRYPTAPEAFF
>-|-|TRBV19|TRBJ2-5
TGTGCCAGTAGCGGGGGGCCTAAAGAGACCCAGTACTTC
CASSGGPKETQYF
>-|TRBD2|TRBV4-1|TRBJ2-1
TGCGCCAGCAGCCGTTGGGGACTAGCGGGGGAAAACAATGAGCAGTTCTTC
CASSRWGLAGENNEQFF
>-|TRBD1|TRBV2|TRBJ2-5
TGTGCCAGCGGGGACAGGAACCAAGAGACCCAGTACTTC
CASGDRNQETQYF
>once|-|TRBV3-1/TRBV3-2|TRBJ2-2
TGTGCCAGCAGCCATTGGGCAGACACCGGGGAGCTGTTTTTT
CASSHWADTGELFF
>-|TRBD2|TRBV27|TRBJ2-7
TGTGCCAGCAGTTTAATCGGGGGGGTCCGCGCTTACGAGCAGTACTTC
CASSLIGGVRAYEQYF
>-|TRBD1|TRBV29-1|TRBJ2-1
TGCAGCGGCGGGACAGGGGGCTCTAATGAGCAGTTCTTC
CSGGTGGSNEQFF
>-|-|TRBV2|TRBJ1-4
TGTGCCAGCAGTGCCGGCAGGCCGAATGAAAAACTGTTTTTT
CASSAGRPNEKLFF
>-|TRBD1|TRBV18|TRBJ2-3
TGTGCCAGCTCACCACCGGGACAGGGGGCAACAGATACGCAGTATTTT
CASSPPGQGATDTQYF
>few|TRBD1|TRBV5-4|TRBJ1-4
TGTGCCAGCAGCTTATCCGGTGGGACAGGGCGAGAAAAACTGTTTTTT
CASSLSGGTGREKLFF
>once|-|TRBV5-1|TRBJ1-2
TGCGCCAGCAGTGTTGAGAGGAGTGACTATGGCTACACCTTC
CASSVERSDYGYTF
>-|-|TRBV4-2|TRBJ2-6
TGTGCCAGCAGCCCCGCTTCACTTGTCGGGGCCAACGTCCTGACTTTC
CASSPASLVGANVLTF
>-|TRBD1|TRBV7-9|TRBJ1-2
TGTGCCAGCAGCTTAGAAGGGGGCCTTTCCTCTTTC
CASSLEGGLSSF
>-|-|TRBV27|TRBJ1-2
TGTGCCAGCAGTTTACGCCAAAGGGGAGGCTACACCTTC
CASSLRQRGGYTF
>-|-|TRBV11-3|TRBJ2-3
TGTGCCAGCAGCTTAGCTCGCGGAGAGAGTCCCACAGATACGCAGTATTTT
CASSLARGESPTDTQYF
>-|-|TRBV5-8|TRBJ2-1
TGTGCCAGCAGCCGGGAGTCTGGGAATGAGCAGTTCTTC
CASSRESGNEQFF
>-|TRBD2|TRBV11-2|TRBJ2-3
TGTGCCAGCAGACCCACCCACCTCAGCGGGGAGGGAGATACGCAGTATTTT
CASRPTHLSGEGDTQYF
>-|-|TRBV15|TRBJ1-1
TGTGCCACCAGCAGAGAACCGGGAACCACTGAAGCTTTCTTT
CATSREPGTTEAFF
>-|-|TRBV3-1/TRBV3-2|TRBJ2-3
TGTGCCAGCAGCCCACGTGTGGCGGCCGATACGCAGTATTTT
CASSPRVAADTQYF
>-|TRBD1|TRBV28|TRBJ2-7
TGTGCCAGCATCACCTCCCCGGGACAGAGATCCTACGAGCAGTACTTC
CASITSPGQRSYEQYF
>-|TRBD1|TRBV7-8|TRBJ1-1
TGTGCCAGCAGCAGGGGGCTGAACACTGAAGCTTTCTTT
CASSRGLNTEAFF
>once|TRBD1|TRBV28|TRBJ1-6
TGTGCCAGCAGTACGTCTAAGTCGGGACAGAAAGACCCACCCCTCCACTTT
CASSTSKSGQKDPPLHF
>-|-|TRBV6-4|TRBJ2-7
TGTGCCAGCAGCCCCCGCGGGGAGAGCGAGCAGTACTTC
CASSPRGESEQYF
>once|TRBD1|TRBV24-1|TRBJ2-7
TGTGCCACCAGTGATTTGCGAGACAGGGGCTACGAGCAGTACTTC
CATSDLRDRGYEQYF
>-|-|TRBV11-2|TRBJ1-5
TGTGCCAGCAGCTTAGGACCGGAGCAGGGTGGTTTTGGTCAGCCCCAGCATTTT
CASSLGPEQGGFGQPQHF
>few|-|TRBV3-1/TRBV3-2|TRBJ1-4
TGTGCCAGCAGCCAAGATCCCGGTGAAAAACTGTTTTTT
CASSQDPGEKLFF
>-|TRBD1|TRBV7-3|TRBJ2-6
TGTGCCAGCAGCTTACGGGACAGGGGGAACTCTGGGGCCAACGTCCTGACTTTC
CASSLRDRGNSGANVLTF
>-|TRBD1|TRBV25-1|TRBJ2-3
TGTGCCAGCAGTGCCGGGACAGGGAGCACAGATACGCAGTATTTT
CASSAGTGSTDTQYF
>-|-|TRBV29-1|TRBJ2-5
TGCAGCCCACACAGGGGGGGAGCCTCCGAAGAGACCCAGTACTTC
CSPHRGGASEETQYF